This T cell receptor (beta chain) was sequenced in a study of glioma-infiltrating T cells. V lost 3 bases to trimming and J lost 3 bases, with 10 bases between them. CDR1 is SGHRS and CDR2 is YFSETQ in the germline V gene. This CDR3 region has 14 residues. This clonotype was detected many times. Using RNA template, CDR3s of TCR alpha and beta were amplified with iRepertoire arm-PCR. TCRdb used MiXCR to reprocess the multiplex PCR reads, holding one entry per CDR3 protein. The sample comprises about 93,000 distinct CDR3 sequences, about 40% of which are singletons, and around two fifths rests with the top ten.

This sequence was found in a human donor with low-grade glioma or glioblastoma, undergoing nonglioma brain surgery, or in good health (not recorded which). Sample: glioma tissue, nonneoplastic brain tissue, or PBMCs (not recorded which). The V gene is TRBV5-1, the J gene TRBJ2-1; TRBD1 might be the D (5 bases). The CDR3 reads CASSSGYYYNEQFF. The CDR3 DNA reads TGCGCCAGCAGCTCAGGGTACTACTACAATGAGCAGTTCTTC.